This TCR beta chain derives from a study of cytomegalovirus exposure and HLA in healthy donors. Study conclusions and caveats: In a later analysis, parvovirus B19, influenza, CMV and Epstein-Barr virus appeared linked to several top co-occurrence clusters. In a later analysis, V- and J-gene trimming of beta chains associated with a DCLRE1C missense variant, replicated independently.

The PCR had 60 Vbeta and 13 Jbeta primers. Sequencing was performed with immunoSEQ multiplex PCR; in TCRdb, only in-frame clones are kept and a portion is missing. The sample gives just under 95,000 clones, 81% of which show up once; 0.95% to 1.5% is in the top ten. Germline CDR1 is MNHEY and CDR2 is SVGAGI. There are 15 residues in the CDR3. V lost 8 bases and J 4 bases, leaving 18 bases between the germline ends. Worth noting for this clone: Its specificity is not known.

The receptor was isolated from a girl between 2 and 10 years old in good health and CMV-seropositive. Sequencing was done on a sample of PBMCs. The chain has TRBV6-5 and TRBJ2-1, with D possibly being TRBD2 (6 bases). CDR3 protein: CASADGSATYNEQFF. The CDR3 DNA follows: TGTGCCAGCGCGGACGGGAGCGCAACATACAATGAGCAGTTCTTC.